This TCR beta chain was captured by sequencing in a study of cytomegalovirus exposure and HLA in healthy donors. The CDR3 sequence is 17 residues long. In germline, CDR1 is MDHEN, CDR2 SYDVKM. The V and J ends lost 10 bases and 2 bases, in that order; junction bases with no gene match: 12. Findings and caveats of the study: In a later analysis, HLA-associated beta chains showed higher expansion and lower generation probabilities than comparable chains.

For this clone: Its antigen is undetermined.

The PCR contained 60 Vbeta and 13 Jbeta primers. Clones were sequenced by immunoSEQ multiplex PCR, and TCRdb holds only the in-frame ones, with some missing. In the table there are around 68,000 clones, around 75% of which are singletons. This receptor was taken from a woman aged 25 to 39 in good health and CMV-seropositive. Sequences were obtained from PBMCs. The chain joins TRBV28 to TRBJ2-6; 9 nucleotides line up with TRBD1. The CDR3 region has the DNA TGTGCCACCAAAAACAGGGGGCGACTGGCTGGGGCCAACGTCCTGACTTTC. It translates to CATKNRGRLAGANVLTF.